These 7 T cell receptor beta chains were all obtained from the same sample, sequenced in a study of metastatic and nonmetastatic thyroid tumors. No treatment of any kind had been given to any patient before thyroid surgery. TCRdb ran MiXCR on the PCR reads. The data show 42,000 or so clones, approximately 17% seen once. Sequencing was done on a sample of tumor tissue. The receptors originated from a female donor with papillary thyroid cancer or a benign thyroid nodule (not recorded which). Some clones in this sample may be carry-over from other donors' samples.

This clone was detected ten times or more. CDR3 protein: CAWSLAGMYEQYF. The DNA for the CDR3 is TGTGCCTGGAGCCTAGCTGGTATGTACGAGCAGTACTTC. V usage is TRBV30 and J usage is TRBJ2-7, with D possibly TRBD2 on 5 matching bases. Trimming pared 3 bases from V and 4 bases from J, leaving 13 bases between. The CDR3 totals 13 residues. Germline values: CDR1 GTSNPN, CDR2 SVGIG (reference sequence).

V and J are TRBV11-2 and TRBJ2-1, with 7 bases that match TRBD1. CDR3 length: 15 residues. The junction had 12 bases not matched to a gene; V was cut back by 5 bases and J by 8 bases. Per the germline V gene, CDR1 is SGHAT and CDR2 is FQNNGV. The CDR3 loop is CASSDRDRIWDEQFF. The CDR3 DNA reads as TGTGCCAGCAGCGATCGGGACAGAATATGGGATGAGCAGTTCTTC. The full variable domain, with the rest looked up from reference TRBV11-2 and TRBJ2-1, is EAGVAQSPRYKIIEKRQSVAFWCNPISGHATLYWYQQILGQGPKLLIQFQNNGVVDDSQLPKDRFSAERLKGVDSTLKIQPAKLEDSAVYLCASSDRDRIWDEQFFGPGTRLTVL.

The chain carries TRBV6-1 and TRBJ2-7; 12 bases match TRBD2. Germline V CDR1 and CDR2: MNHNS, SASEGT. Germline trimming cut 6 bases from V and 4 bases from J; bases unmatched to any gene: 4. The length of the CDR3 is 14 residues. CDR3 loop: CASSPTSGRYEQYV. The CDR3 DNA reads TGTGCCAGCAGCCCTACTAGCGGGAGGTACGAGCAGTACGTC.

This clone was seen only a few times. The V call is TRBV6-1, the J call TRBJ2-7; 12 positions agree with TRBD2. Germline assignment: CDR1 MNHNS and CDR2 SASEGT. This CDR3 comprises 17 residues. The J segment lost 1 base and the V segment lost 3 bases, leaving 7 bases of the junction unmatched. CDR3 loop: CASSDRLAGARSYEQYF. CDR3 DNA sequence: TGTGCCAGCAGTGACCGACTAGCGGGAGCAAGGTCCTACGAGCAGTACTTC.

This clone was recorded many times. The gene calls are TRBV27 and TRBJ1-6; D gene unclear. This CDR3 has 15 residues. V gave up 2 bases and J gave up 4 bases, with 9 bases separating them. Germline V CDR1 and CDR2: MNHEY, SMNVEV (reference sequence). CDR3: CASSLKQLYNSPLHF. For the CDR3, the DNA is TGTGCCAGCAGTTTAAAACAGTTGTATAATTCACCCCTCCACTTT.

This clone was detected ten times or more. V gene TRBV6-1 combines with J gene TRBJ2-3, with 7 bases that match TRBD2. Per germline, CDR1 MNHNS and CDR2 SASEGT. The CDR3 contains 14 residues. The J segment lost 2 bases and the V segment lost 8 bases, leaving 7 bases of the junction unmatched. CDR3 region: CASVRRENTDTQYF. CDR3 sequence (DNA): TGTGCCAGCGTCCGGCGGGAGAACACAGATACGCAGTATTTT.

There are a few counts of this clone. J is TRBJ2-7 and V is TRBV24-1; D unclear. Trimming shortened V by 7 bases and J by 4 bases, and 19 bases separated the two germline ends. Germline CDR1 KGHDR, CDR2 SFDVKD. The CDR3 runs 15 residues. CDR3 DNA: TGTGCCACCAGCCCACCCGTGGCAGGTTATTACGAGCAGTACTTC. It yields the protein CATSPPVAGYYEQYF.